This entry features one TCR beta chain sequence. The CDR3 is 13 amino acids. Germline CDR1 SGHRS, CDR2 YFSETQ. Trimming stripped 3 bases from V and 5 bases from J, with 8 bases between. The sample originates from a study of blood T cell repertoires in COVID-19. Clones were read by immunoSEQ multiplex PCR, and TCRdb kept only the in-frame ones, dropping some. Seen here are around 170,000 clones, over 80% observed once, and the top ten hold roughly 7.5%. Material for sequencing was peripheral blood. This receptor was obtained from a woman aged 70-85 years with COVID-19, enrolled during active disease. The chain couples TRBV5-1 to TRBJ2-2; D is unclear. This CDR3 is CASSSFLTGELFF. The CDR3 nucleotides read TGCGCCAGCAGCTCCTTTTTGACCGGGGAGCTGTTTTTT.